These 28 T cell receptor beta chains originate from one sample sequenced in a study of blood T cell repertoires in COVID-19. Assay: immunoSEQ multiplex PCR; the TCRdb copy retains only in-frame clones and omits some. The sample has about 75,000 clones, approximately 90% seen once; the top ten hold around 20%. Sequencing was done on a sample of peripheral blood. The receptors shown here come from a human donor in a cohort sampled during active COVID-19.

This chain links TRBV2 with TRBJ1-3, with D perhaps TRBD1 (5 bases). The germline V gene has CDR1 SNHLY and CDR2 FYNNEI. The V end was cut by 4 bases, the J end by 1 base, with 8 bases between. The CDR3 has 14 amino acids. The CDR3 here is CASSARVSGNTIYF. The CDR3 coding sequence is TGTGCCAGCAGTGCCAGGGTTTCTGGAAACACCATATATTTT. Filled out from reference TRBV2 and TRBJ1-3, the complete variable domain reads EPEVTQTPSHQVTQMGQEVILRCVPISNHLYFYWYRQILGQKVEFLVSFYNNEISEKSEIFDDQFSVERPDGSNFTLKIRSTKLEDSAMYFCASSARVSGNTIYFGEGSWLTVV.

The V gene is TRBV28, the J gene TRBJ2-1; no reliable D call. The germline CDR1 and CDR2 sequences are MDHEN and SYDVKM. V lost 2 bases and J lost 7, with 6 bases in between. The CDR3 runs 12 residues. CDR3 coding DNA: TGTGCCAGCAGTTTAACGGTAAATGAGCAGTTCTTC. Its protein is CASSLTVNEQFF.

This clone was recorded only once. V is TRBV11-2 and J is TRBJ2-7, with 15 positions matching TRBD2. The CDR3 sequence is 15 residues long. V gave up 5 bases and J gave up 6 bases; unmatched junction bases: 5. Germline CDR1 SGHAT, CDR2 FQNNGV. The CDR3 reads CASSLGLAGGLEQYF. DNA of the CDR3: TGTGCCAGCAGCCTCGGACTAGCGGGGGGGCTCGAGCAGTACTTC.

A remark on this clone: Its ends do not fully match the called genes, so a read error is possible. The CDR3 loop is CASSLDSHNEQFF. DNA of the CDR3: TGTGCCAGCAGCTTGGACTCCCACAATGAGCAGTTCTTC. This sequence joins TRBV7-2 and TRBJ2-1; TRBD2 might be the D (5 bases). The CDR3 extends over 13 amino acids. CDR1 is SGHTA, CDR2 FQGNSA, per germline.

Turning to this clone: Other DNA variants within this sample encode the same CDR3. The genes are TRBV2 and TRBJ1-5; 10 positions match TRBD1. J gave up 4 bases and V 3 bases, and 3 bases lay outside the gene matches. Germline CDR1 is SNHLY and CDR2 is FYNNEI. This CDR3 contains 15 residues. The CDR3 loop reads CASSDRTGGNQPQHF. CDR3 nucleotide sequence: TGTGCCAGCAGTGATAGGACAGGGGGAAATCAGCCCCAGCATTTT. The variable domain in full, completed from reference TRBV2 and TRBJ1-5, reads EPEVTQTPSHQVTQMGQEVILRCVPISNHLYFYWYRQILGQKVEFLVSFYNNEISEKSEIFDDQFSVERPDGSNFTLKIRSTKLEDSAMYFCASSDRTGGNQPQHFGDGTRLSIL.

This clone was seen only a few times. The DNA for the CDR3 is TGTGCCAGTAGCCTCCTACCCACAGGGAAGGAGGAAGCTTTCTTT. This translates into CASSLLPTGKEEAFF. This rearrangement joins TRBV19 to TRBJ1-1, with D possibly being TRBD1 (6 bases). Germline loops: CDR1 LNHDA, CDR2 SQIVND (reference sequence). With 6 bases removed from V and 8 bases from J, the gap between germline ends came to 22 bases. The CDR3 length is 15 residues.

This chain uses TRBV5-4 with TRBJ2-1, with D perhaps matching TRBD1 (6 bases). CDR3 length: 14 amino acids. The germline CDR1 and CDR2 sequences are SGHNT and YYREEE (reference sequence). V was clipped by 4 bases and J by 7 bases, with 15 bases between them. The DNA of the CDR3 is TGTGCCAGCAGCCAAGGGTGGGGGCAAAATGAGCAGTTCTTC. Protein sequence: CASSQGWGQNEQFF.

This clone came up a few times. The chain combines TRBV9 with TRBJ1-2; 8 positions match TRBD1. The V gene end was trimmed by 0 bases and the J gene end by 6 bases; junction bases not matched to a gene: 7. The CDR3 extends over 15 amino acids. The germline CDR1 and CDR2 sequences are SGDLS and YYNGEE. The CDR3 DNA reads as TGTGCCAGCAGCGTAGATCCGTCAGGGGGCGATGGCTACACCTTC. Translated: CASSVDPSGGDGYTF.

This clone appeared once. CDR3 loop: CSASWQGAVGYTF. The CDR3 DNA sequence: TGCAGTGCTAGTTGGCAGGGGGCGGTTGGCTACACCTTC. This chain connects TRBV20-1 to TRBJ1-2, with 8 bases fitting TRBD1. This CDR3 is built from 13 residues. Germline V CDR1 and CDR2: DFQATT, SNEGSKA (reference sequence). With 3 bases clipped from V and 7 bases from J, the junction kept 7 bases outside the gene matches.

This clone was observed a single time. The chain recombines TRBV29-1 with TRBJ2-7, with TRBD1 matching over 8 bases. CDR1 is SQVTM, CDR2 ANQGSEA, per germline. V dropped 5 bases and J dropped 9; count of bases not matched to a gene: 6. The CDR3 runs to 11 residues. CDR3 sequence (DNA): TGCAGCGTTCACAGGGGGACGGTGCAGTACTTC. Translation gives CSVHRGTVQYF.

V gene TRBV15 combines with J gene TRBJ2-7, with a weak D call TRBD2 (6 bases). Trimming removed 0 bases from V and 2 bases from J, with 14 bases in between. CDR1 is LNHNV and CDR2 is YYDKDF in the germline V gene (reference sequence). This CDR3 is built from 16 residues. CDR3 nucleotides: TGTGCCACCAGCAGAGATGGGGGGTTTCGGGCCTACGAGCAGTACTTC. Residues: CATSRDGGFRAYEQYF.

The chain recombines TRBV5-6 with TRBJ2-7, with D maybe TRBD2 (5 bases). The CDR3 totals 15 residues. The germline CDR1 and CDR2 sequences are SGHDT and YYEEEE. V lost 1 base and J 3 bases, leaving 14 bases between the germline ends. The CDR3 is CASSLLAVRDYEQYF. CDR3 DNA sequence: TGTGCCAGCAGCTTGCTGGCGGTCCGGGACTACGAGCAGTACTTC.

The CDR3 spells CASEAGEETQYF. Here the CDR3 DNA reads TGTGCCAGCGAGGCGGGGGAAGAGACCCAGTACTTC. The rearrangement joins TRBV2 to TRBJ2-5; 7 nucleotides line up with TRBD2. V was pared by 8 bases and J by 3 bases, with 3 bases of the junction left unmatched. The germline V gene encodes CDR1 SNHLY and CDR2 FYNNEI. This CDR3 contains 12 residues.

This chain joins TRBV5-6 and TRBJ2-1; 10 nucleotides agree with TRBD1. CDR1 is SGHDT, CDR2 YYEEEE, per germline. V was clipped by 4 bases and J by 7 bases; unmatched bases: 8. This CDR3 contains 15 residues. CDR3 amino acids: CASSHRDRGFNEQFF. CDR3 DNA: TGTGCCAGCAGCCACCGGGACAGGGGTTTTAATGAGCAGTTCTTC.

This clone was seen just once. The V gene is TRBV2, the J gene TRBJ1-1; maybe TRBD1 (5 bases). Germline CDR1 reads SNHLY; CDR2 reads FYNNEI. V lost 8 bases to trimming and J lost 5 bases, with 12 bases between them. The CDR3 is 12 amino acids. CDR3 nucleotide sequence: TGTGCCAGCCTTGGGGCCCCGACTGAAGCTTTCTTT. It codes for CASLGAPTEAFF.

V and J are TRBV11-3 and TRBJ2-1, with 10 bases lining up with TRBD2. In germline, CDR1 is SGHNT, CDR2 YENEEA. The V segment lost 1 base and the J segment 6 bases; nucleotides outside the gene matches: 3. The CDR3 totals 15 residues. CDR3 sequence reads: CASSLGSSGSNEQFF. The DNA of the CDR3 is TGTGCCAGCAGCTTAGGGTCTAGCGGGAGCAATGAGCAGTTCTTC.

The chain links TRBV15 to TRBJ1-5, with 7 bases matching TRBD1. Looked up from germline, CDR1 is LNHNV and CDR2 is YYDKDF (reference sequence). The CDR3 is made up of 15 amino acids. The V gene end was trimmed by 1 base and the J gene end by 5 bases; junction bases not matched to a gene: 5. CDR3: CATSRVTGSDQPQHF. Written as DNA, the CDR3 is TGTGCCACCAGCAGAGTGACAGGGTCTGATCAGCCCCAGCATTTT. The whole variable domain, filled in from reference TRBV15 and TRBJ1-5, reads DAMVIQNPRYQVTQFGKPVTLSCSQTLNHNVMYWYQQKSSQAPKLLFHYYDKDFNNEADTPDNFQSRRPNTSFCFLDIRSPGLGDTAMYLCATSRVTGSDQPQHFGDGTRLSIL.

This chain's CDR3 is CASSSLAGSNEQFF. CDR3 DNA: TGTGCCAGCAGCTCCCTAGCGGGGAGCAATGAGCAGTTCTTC. The V call is TRBV11-2, the J call TRBJ2-1; 9 nucleotides agree with TRBD2. Per germline, CDR1 SGHAT and CDR2 FQNNGV. The CDR3 is 14 amino acids. The ends lost 4 bases at V and 6 bases at J; junction bases unmatched: 4.

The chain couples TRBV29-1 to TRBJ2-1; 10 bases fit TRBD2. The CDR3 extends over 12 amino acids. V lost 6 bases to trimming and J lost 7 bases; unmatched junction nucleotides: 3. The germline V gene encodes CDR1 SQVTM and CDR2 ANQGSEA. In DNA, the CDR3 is TGCAGCGTGGGACTAGCGTCAAATGAGCAGTTCTTC. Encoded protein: CSVGLASNEQFF.

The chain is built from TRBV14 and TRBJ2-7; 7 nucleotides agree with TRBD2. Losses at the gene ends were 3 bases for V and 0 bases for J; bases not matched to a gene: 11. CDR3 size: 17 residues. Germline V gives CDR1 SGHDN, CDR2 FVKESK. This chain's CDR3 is CASSHHLGEGASYEQYF. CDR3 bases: TGTGCCAGCAGCCACCATTTGGGGGAGGGAGCCTCCTACGAGCAGTACTTC.

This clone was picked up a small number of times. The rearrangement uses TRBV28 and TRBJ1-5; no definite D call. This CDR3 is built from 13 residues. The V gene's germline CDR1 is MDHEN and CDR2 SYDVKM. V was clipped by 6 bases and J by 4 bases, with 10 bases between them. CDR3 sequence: CASRRAVNQPQHF. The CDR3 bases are TGTGCCAGCAGGAGGGCCGTGAATCAGCCCCAGCATTTT.

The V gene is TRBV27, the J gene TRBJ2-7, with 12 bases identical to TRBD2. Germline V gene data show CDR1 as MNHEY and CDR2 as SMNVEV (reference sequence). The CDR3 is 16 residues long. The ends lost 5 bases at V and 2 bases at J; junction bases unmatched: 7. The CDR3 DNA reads TGTGCCAGCAGTCTAGCGGGAGGGCCTCGAACCTACGAGCAGTACTTC. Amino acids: CASSLAGGPRTYEQYF.

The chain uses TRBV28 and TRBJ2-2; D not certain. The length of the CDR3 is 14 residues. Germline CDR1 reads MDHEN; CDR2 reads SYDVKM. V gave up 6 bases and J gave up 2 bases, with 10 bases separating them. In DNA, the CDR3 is TGTGCCAGCAGGGCTGGTTTAAACACCGGGGAGCTGTTTTTT. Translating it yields CASRAGLNTGELFF.

CDR3 nucleotide sequence: TGCGCCAGCAGCCAAGAGTGGGAGGGATCCTACGAGCAGTACTTC. It encodes CASSQEWEGSYEQYF. V and J are TRBV4-3 and TRBJ2-7; 7 positions match TRBD2. J lost 1 base, V lost 0 bases, and 3 bases had no gene match. The V gene's germline CDR1 is LGHNA and CDR2 YSLEER. This CDR3 region has 15 residues.

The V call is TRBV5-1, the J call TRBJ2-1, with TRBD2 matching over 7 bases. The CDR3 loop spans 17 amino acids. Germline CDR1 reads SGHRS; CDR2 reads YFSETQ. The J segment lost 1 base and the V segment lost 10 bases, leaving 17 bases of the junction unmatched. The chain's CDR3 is CAARDAAGGSSYNEQFF. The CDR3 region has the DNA TGCGCCGCCCGGGACGCGGCTGGCGGGAGTTCCTACAATGAGCAGTTCTTC. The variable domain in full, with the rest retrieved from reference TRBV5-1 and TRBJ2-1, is KAGVTQTPRYLIKTRGQQVTLSCSPISGHRSVSWYQQTPGQGLQFLFEYFSETQRNKGNFPGRFSGRQFSNSRSEMNVSTLELGDSALYLCAARDAAGGSSYNEQFFGPGTRLTVL.

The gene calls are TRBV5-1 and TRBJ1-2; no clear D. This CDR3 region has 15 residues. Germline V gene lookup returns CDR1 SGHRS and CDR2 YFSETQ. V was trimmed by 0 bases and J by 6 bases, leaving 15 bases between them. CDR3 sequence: CASSLAGWILDGYTF. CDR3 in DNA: TGCGCCAGCAGCTTGGCCGGCTGGATTCTAGATGGCTACACCTTC.

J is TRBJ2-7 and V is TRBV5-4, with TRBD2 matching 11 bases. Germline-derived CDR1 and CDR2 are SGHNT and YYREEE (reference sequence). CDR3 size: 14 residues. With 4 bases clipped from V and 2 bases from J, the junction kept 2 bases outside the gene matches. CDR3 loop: CASSLSGGAYEQYF. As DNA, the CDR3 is TGTGCCAGCAGCCTTAGCGGGGGGGCCTACGAGCAGTACTTC. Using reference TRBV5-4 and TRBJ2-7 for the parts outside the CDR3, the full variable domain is ETGVTQSPTHLIKTRGQQVTLRCSSQSGHNTVSWYQQALGQGPQFIFQYYREEENGRGNFPPRFSGLQFPNYSSELNVNALELDDSALYLCASSLSGGAYEQYFGPGTRLTVT.

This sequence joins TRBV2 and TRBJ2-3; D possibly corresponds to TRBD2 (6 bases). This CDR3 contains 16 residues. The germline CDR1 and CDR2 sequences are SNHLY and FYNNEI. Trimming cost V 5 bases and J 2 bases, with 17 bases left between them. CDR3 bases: TGTGCCAGCAGTTTGGCGGGGTCCCTAGCCACAGATACGCAGTATTTT. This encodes CASSLAGSLATDTQYF.